This T cell receptor beta chain was recorded in a study of T cell changes during pregnancy in multiple sclerosis. Using immunoSEQ multiplex PCR, the repertoire was profiled, and TCRdb retains in-frame clones only, with some absent. The repertoire consists of 50,000 or so clones, with just over 90% occurring once and the leading ten covering approximately 0.4%. V lost 5 bases, J lost 7 bases, and 9 bases stayed unmatched. CDR1 SGHTA and CDR2 FQGNSA come from the germline V gene. This CDR3 contains 14 residues. The J gene is TRBJ1-2, the V gene TRBV7-2; 8 nucleotides align to TRBD1. The sequencing here drew on CD4+ T cells from peripheral blood mononuclear cells, taken before pregnancy. The clonotype originates from a female donor with multiple sclerosis, enrolled in a pregnancy study. CDR3 protein: CASSTRQGSFGYTF. In nucleotides, the CDR3 is TGTGCCAGCAGCACTAGACAGGGGTCTTTTGGCTACACCTTC.